A selection of T cell receptor beta chains follows, all from one sample in a study of T cell changes during pregnancy in multiple sclerosis. Clones were sequenced by immunoSEQ multiplex PCR, and TCRdb holds only the in-frame ones, with some missing. The table lists roughly 100,000 clones, about 90% of them singletons. This sample comprised peripheral blood, obtained before pregnancy. The receptors shown here come from a female donor with multiple sclerosis, enrolled in a pregnancy study. CDR3s include the opening cysteine and the closing phenylalanine or tryptophan. D genes are given only for firm matches. Clone size is stated in some rows and not others, as once, few, many or a class when expanded.

clone size	V gene	J gene	CDR3 length	D gene	CDR3 protein	CDR3 DNA
.	TRBV19	TRBJ2-2	15	TRBD1	CASSMTGANTGELFF	TGTGCCAGTAGTATGACAGGGGCGAACACCGGGGAGCTGTTTTTT
.	TRBV19	TRBJ1-3	16	.	CASSTLGVRSGNTIYF	TGTGCCAGTAGCACCCTAGGAGTAAGGTCTGGAAACACCATATATTTT
.	TRBV7-9	TRBJ2-3	15	TRBD2	CASSPRAGGVGTQYF	TGTGCCAGCAGCCCTCGGGCGGGGGGGGTTGGCACGCAGTATTTT
.	TRBV9	TRBJ2-7	14	.	CASDRDARGDEQYF	TGTGCCAGCGACCGGGACGCCCGCGGGGACGAGCAGTACTTC
.	TRBV18	TRBJ2-1	18	TRBD2	CASSRGRASGGRVNEQFF	TGTGCCAGCTCCCGCGGTAGGGCTAGCGGGGGCCGTGTGAATGAGCAGTTCTTC
.	TRBV6-6	TRBJ1-5	15	.	CASRQQGYSNQPQHF	TGTGCCAGCAGGCAACAGGGTTATAGCAATCAGCCCCAGCATTTT
.	TRBV6-4	TRBJ2-7	14	TRBD2	CASSVSGTNYEQYF	TGTGCCAGCAGTGTTAGCGGGACCAACTACGAGCAGTACTTC
.	TRBV2	TRBJ2-7	13	.	CVNSPAVAVEQYF	TGTGTCAATTCGCCAGCGGTTGCAGTCGAGCAGTACTTC
.	TRBV6-5	TRBJ2-7	14	TRBD1	CASKGQGALYEQYF	TGTGCCAGCAAAGGACAGGGGGCTCTCTACGAGCAGTACTTC
.	TRBV7-2	TRBJ1-4	16	.	CASSLAVTRDNEKLFF	TGTGCCAGCAGCTTAGCGGTGACACGGGATAATGAAAAACTGTTTTTT
once	TRBV6-5	TRBJ1-4	15	.	CASRPWTLRGEKLFF	TGTGCCAGCAGACCATGGACATTACGAGGTGAAAAACTGTTTTTT
.	TRBV6-5	TRBJ1-5	14	.	CASRMGLSNQPQHF	TGTGCCAGCAGGATGGGACTGAGCAATCAGCCCCAGCATTTT
few	TRBV6-8	TRBJ1-1	12	.	CASSSVARGAFF	TGTGCCAGCAGTTCGGTCGCTAGGGGAGCTTTCTTT
.	TRBV9	TRBJ2-5	15	.	CASSVAAGLQETQYF	TGTGCCAGCAGCGTAGCGGCGGGGCTCCAAGAGACCCAGTACTTC
.	TRBV5-1	TRBJ1-6	15	.	CASSLEGGLHSPLHF	TGCGCCAGCAGCTTGGAGGGGGGGCTTCATTCACCCCTCCACTTT
.	TRBV15	TRBJ1-4	13	TRBD1	CATRGTGHEKLFF	TGTGCCACCCGGGGGACAGGGCACGAAAAACTGTTTTTT
.	TRBV18	TRBJ2-6	15	.	CASSPGGNGANVLTF	TGTGCCAGCTCACCTGGGGGGAATGGGGCCAACGTCCTGACTTTC
.	TRBV9	TRBJ2-7	14	.	CASSVLASSYEQYF	TGTGCCAGCAGCGTATTAGCCTCCTCCTACGAGCAGTACTTC
.	TRBV7-2	TRBJ2-2	14	.	CASSLNGNTGELFF	TGTGCCAGCAGCTTAAACGGGAACACCGGGGAGCTGTTTTTT
once	TRBV19	TRBJ2-6	17	TRBD1	CASRAGTGFSGANVLTF	TGTGCCAGTAGAGCCGGGACAGGCTTCTCTGGGGCCAACGTCCTGACTTTC
.	TRBV10-3	TRBJ1-2	12	.	CAVSQENYGYTF	TGTGCCGTCTCACAGGAAAACTATGGCTACACCTTC
.	TRBV27	TRBJ1-5	16	TRBD1	CASSLSGQGVNQPQHF	TGTGCCAGCAGTTTATCGGGACAGGGGGTCAATCAGCCCCAGCATTTT
.	TRBV19	TRBJ1-5	14	TRBD1	CASHGDSRYQPQHF	TGTGCCAGCCATGGGGACAGCAGATATCAGCCCCAGCATTTT
.	TRBV13	TRBJ2-7	15	TRBD2	CASSLGREGLYEQYF	TGTGCCAGCAGCTTAGGTCGGGAGGGCCTGTACGAGCAGTACTTC
.	TRBV14	TRBJ1-1	16	TRBD1	CASSQGPPTGTTEAFF	TGTGCCAGCAGCCAAGGGCCCCCGACAGGGACCACTGAAGCTTTCTTT
.	TRBV27	TRBJ1-5	17	.	CASSSTPGFSSNQPQHF	TGTGCCAGCAGTTCAACCCCGGGGTTCAGTAGCAATCAGCCCCAGCATTTT